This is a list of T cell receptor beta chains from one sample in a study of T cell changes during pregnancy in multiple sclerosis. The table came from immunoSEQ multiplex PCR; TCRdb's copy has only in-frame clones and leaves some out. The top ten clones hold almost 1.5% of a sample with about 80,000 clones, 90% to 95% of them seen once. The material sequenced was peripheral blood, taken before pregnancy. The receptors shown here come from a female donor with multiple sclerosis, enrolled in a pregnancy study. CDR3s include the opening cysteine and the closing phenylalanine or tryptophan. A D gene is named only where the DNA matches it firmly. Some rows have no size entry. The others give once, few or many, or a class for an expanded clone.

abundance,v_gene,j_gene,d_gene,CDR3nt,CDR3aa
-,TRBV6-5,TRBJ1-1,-,TGTGCCAGCAGTACCCCGGTCCAGAACACTGAAGCTTTCTTT,CASSTPVQNTEAFF
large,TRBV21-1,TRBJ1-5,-,TGTGCCAGCAGCAAAGTCATGGGGTACGGGGGCAATCAGCCCCAGCATTTT,CASSKVMGYGGNQPQHF
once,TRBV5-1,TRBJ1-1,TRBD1,TGCGCCAGCAGCTTGGAACAGGGGTACACTGAAGCTTTCTTT,CASSLEQGYTEAFF
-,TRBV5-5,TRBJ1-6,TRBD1,TGTGCCAGCAGCCTGACCGGGACAGGGGGTTCACCCCTCCACTTT,CASSLTGTGGSPLHF
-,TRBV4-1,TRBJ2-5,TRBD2,TGCGCCAGCAGCCCAATAGCGGGGCAAGAGACCCAGTACTTC,CASSPIAGQETQYF
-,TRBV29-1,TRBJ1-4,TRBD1,TGCAGCGTTGGGGGGACAGGCCGTGAAAAACTGTTTTTT,CSVGGTGREKLFF
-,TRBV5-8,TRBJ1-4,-,TGTGCCAGCAGCTCGGGGACAATAACTAATGAAAAACTGTTTTTT,CASSSGTITNEKLFF
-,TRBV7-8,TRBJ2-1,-,TGTGCCAGCAGCTTAGAACTAGTAAATGGCAATGAGCAGTTCTTC,CASSLELVNGNEQFF
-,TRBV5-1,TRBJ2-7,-,TGCGCCAGCAGCCCAACCGGGACACTGAACTACGAGCAGTACTTC,CASSPTGTLNYEQYF
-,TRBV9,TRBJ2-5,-,TGTGCCAGCAGCGTAGGCGATCAAGAGACCCAGTACTTC,CASSVGDQETQYF
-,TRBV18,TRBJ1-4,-,TGTGCCAGCTCACCGGGCAGGGGTAATGAAAAACTGTTTTTT,CASSPGRGNEKLFF
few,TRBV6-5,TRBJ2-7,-,TGTGCCAGCAGTTACCGTACAGGGCTGGGCGAGCAGTACTTC,CASSYRTGLGEQYF
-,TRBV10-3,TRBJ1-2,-,TGTGCCATCAGCCAGGGTAACACCATCTATGGCTACACCTTC,CAISQGNTIYGYTF
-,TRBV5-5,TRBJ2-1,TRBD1,TGTGCCAGCAGCTTCGAGGGGACAGGTTACAATGAGCAGTTCTTC,CASSFEGTGYNEQFF